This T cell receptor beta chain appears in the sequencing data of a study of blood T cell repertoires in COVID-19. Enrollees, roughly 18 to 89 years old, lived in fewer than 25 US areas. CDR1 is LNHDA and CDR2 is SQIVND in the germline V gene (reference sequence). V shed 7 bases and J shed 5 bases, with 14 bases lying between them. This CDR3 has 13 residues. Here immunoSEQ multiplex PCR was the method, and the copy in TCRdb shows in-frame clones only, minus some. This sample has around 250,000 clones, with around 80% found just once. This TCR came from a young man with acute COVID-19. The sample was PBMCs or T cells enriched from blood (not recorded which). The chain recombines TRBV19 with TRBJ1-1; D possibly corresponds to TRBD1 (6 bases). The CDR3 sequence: CASNGGDTTEAFF. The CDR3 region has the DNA TGTGCCAGTAATGGGGGGGACACGACTGAAGCTTTCTTT.